The 13 T cell receptor beta chains listed next were all sequenced from one sample in a study of blood T cells in healthy people across ages. A J-beta primer mix and a sample-barcoded 5' primer were used in a second PCR of roughly 7 to 12 cycles. TCRdb redid the calling of the 5' RACE reads with MiXCR, one entry per CDR3 protein. The table shows 800,000 or so distinct CDR3 sequences, with 20% to 25% occurring only once. In addition, the sample was reused for a study of T cells of mothers and their children.

Sequences were obtained from blood. These TCRs come from a boy younger than 18 in good health.

This clonotype was counted between two and nine times. This chain connects TRBV5-5 to TRBJ2-7; D might be TRBD2 (7 bases). The CDR3 has 13 residues. The V end was cut by 6 bases, the J end by 2 bases, with 12 bases between. Germline CDR1 and CDR2: SGHKS and YYEKEE (reference sequence). In nucleotides, the CDR3 is TGTGCCAGCATGGGGGGGCTGGCCTACGAGCAGTACTTC. Encoded protein: CASMGGLAYEQYF.

This clonotype came up a few times. V usage is TRBV12-3 or TRBV12-4 and J usage is TRBJ2-3; 7 positions agree with TRBD1. The CDR3 runs 14 residues. J was trimmed by 4 bases and V by 3 bases; bases with no gene match: 4. CDR3 loop: CASSLWQGADTQYF. In nucleotides, the CDR3 is TGTGCCAGCAGTTTGTGGCAGGGGGCAGATACGCAGTATTTT.

V is TRBV10-3 and J is TRBJ2-3; D might be TRBD2 (7 bases). Trimming removed 6 bases from V and 6 bases from J, with 19 bases in between. CDR1 and CDR2 (germline): ENHRY, SYGVKD. The CDR3 is 15 amino acids. The DNA for the CDR3 is TGTGCCATCAGCTGGACGGGGGGCCAGCTCGATACGCAGTATTTT. Protein sequence: CAISWTGGQLDTQYF.

This clonotype turned up a few times. The CDR3 nucleotides are TGTGCCACCAGCAGAGATCCGGGACTCGTGACTGAAGCTTTCTTT. Encoded protein: CATSRDPGLVTEAFF. The chain is built from TRBV15 and TRBJ1-1; weak D call: TRBD1 (5 bases). The CDR3 sequence is 15 residues long. V lost 0 bases and J 5 bases, leaving 13 bases between the germline ends. Germline CDR1 LNHNV, CDR2 YYDKDF (reference sequence).

The CDR3 DNA sequence: TGTGCCAGCAGCCCGATGACGGAGACTAGCGGGGGGTCATCCTCTTACAATGAGCAGTTCTTC. This encodes CASSPMTETSGGSSSYNEQFF. The genes are TRBV3-1 and TRBJ2-1; 13 bases match TRBD2. Germline values: CDR1 LGHDT, CDR2 YNNKEL (reference sequence). The CDR3 length is 21 residues. V lost 4 bases to trimming and J lost 4 bases; unmatched junction nucleotides: 19.

The chain links TRBV7-9 to TRBJ2-5; D is unresolved. Germline-derived CDR1 and CDR2 are SEHNR and FQNEAQ (reference sequence). V lost 5 bases and J 3 bases, leaving 7 bases between the germline ends. This CDR3 is built from 12 residues. CDR3 nucleotides: TGTGCCAGCAGCGCCGTGGAAGAGACCCAGTACTTC. Translation: CASSAVEETQYF.

The chain is built from TRBV28 and TRBJ2-3; TRBD2 agrees at 10 bases. After removal of 4 bases from V and 4 bases from J, the junction contained 14 bases not matched to a gene. The CDR3 contains 18 residues. CDR1 is MDHEN, CDR2 SYDVKM, per germline. The CDR3 coding sequence is TGTGCCAGCAGTTCCAACCGACTTACTAGCGGGGTAGCAGATACGCAGTATTTT. The encoded protein is CASSSNRLTSGVADTQYF.

The rearrangement joins TRBV5-1 to TRBJ2-1, with unresolved D. V lost 5 bases to trimming and J lost 0 bases, with 15 bases between them. The V gene's germline CDR1 is SGHRS and CDR2 YFSETQ. The CDR3 has 16 amino acids. The CDR3 DNA reads TGCGCCAGCAGGGGTGGTACCCGGCACTCCTACAATGAGCAGTTCTTC. It translates to CASRGGTRHSYNEQFF.

The rearrangement joins TRBV7-9 to TRBJ1-2; D unclear. V was cut by 2 bases and J by 0 bases, with 7 bases left in between. Looked up from germline, CDR1 is SEHNR and CDR2 is FQNEAQ (reference sequence). This CDR3 comprises 14 residues. The DNA of the CDR3 is TGTGCCAGCAGCTTAACACAGACTAACTATGGCTACACCTTC. Encoded protein: CASSLTQTNYGYTF.

This sequence joins TRBV6-6 and TRBJ2-6, with a tentative D call TRBD2 (5 bases). Trimming removed 7 bases from V and 3 bases from J, with 7 bases in between. The CDR3 covers 13 residues. The germline gives CDR1 MNHNY, CDR2 SVGAGI (reference sequence). DNA for the CDR3: TGTGCCAGCACCCGGGATGGGGCCAACGTCCTGACTTTC. Protein sequence: CASTRDGANVLTF.

This clonotype was seen only a few times. The chain links TRBV12-3 or TRBV12-4 to TRBJ2-5; D possibly matches TRBD1 or TRBD2 (5 bases each). The CDR3 loop spans 17 amino acids. The V and J ends lost 1 base and 1 base respectively, with 16 bases between them. The CDR3 region is CASSLGGQGVTQETQYF. The DNA for the CDR3 is TGTGCCAGCAGTTTAGGTGGGCAGGGAGTCACCCAAGAGACCCAGTACTTC.

The chain uses TRBV15 and TRBJ1-5; 11 bases map to TRBD1. Germline CDR1 LNHNV, CDR2 YYDKDF (reference sequence). The CDR3 runs 15 residues. Trimming took 3 bases from V and 4 from J; bases not matched to a gene: 2. CDR3 bases: TGTGCCACCAGCAGCCGGGACAGGGGGAATCAGCCCCAGCATTTT. This sequence encodes CATSSRDRGNQPQHF.

The CDR3 sequence is CASSQTSGRWYEQFF. CDR3 sequence (DNA): TGTGCCAGCAGCCAAACTAGCGGGAGGTGGTATGAGCAGTTCTTC. The chain links TRBV6-5 to TRBJ2-5; 12 bases match TRBD2. Gene TRBJ2-1 matches the end of the DNA better, so the J call may be wrong. The CDR3 is 15 residues long. Germline V gene sequence: CDR1 MNHEY, CDR2 SVGAGI.